Following are 29 T cell receptor beta chains from one sample sequenced in a study of Graves' ophthalmopathy and Graves' hyperthyroidism. Amplified TCR beta CDR3 regions were obtained using RNA transcripts as template. HTBI primers were employed in first-round RT-PCR, then a second-round multiplex PCR followed. TCRdb re-called the multiplex PCR reads with MiXCR, one entry per CDR3 protein. The data hold 500,000 to 600,000 distinct CDR3 sequences, with approximately 35% observed a single time. Sequences were obtained from peripheral blood or thyroid tissue (not recorded which). The receptors originated from an adult man with Graves' hyperthyroidism.

This clonotype appeared a few times. The chain joins TRBV7-9 to TRBJ1-2, with TRBD1 as a possible D gene (6 bases). The CDR3 totals 15 residues. Deletions cut 5 bases from V and 6 bases from J, with 19 bases between. The V gene's germline CDR1 is SEHNR and CDR2 FQNEAQ (reference sequence). Written as DNA, the CDR3 is TGTGCCAGCAGCCAAATACAGGGAATTCCTCATGGCTACACCTTC. It translates to CASSQIQGIPHGYTF.

This clonotype showed up just a few times. V usage is TRBV12-3 or TRBV12-4 and J usage is TRBJ2-2; D is possibly TRBD1 (5 bases). The CDR3 runs to 13 residues. Trimming stripped 5 bases from V and 4 bases from J, with 8 bases between. The CDR3 spells CASSPGSTGELFF. As DNA, the CDR3 is TGTGCCAGCAGTCCAGGGTCCACCGGGGAGCTGTTTTTT.

Ten or more counts support this clonotype. This rearrangement joins TRBV7-9 to TRBJ2-7; TRBD1 or TRBD2 may be the D gene (5 bases each). CDR3 length: 14 amino acids. The germline gives CDR1 SEHNR, CDR2 FQNEAQ (reference sequence). V lost 3 bases to trimming and J lost 2 bases, with 11 bases between them. CDR3 bases: TGTGCCAGCAGCTTGGGACGGGACGCCTACGAGCAGTACTTC. This gives the protein CASSLGRDAYEQYF.

This sequence joins TRBV15 and TRBJ1-1, with D possibly matching TRBD1 (6 bases). The germline V gene encodes CDR1 LNHNV and CDR2 YYDKDF (reference sequence). The V end lost 5 bases, the J end lost 10 bases, and 17 bases lay between the germline ends. This CDR3 region has 13 residues. As DNA, the CDR3 is TGTGCCACCAGCTTAAGTTCCGGGACATTAGCTTTCTTT. Translated, it gives CATSLSSGTLAFF. Looking up the rest from reference TRBV15 and TRBJ1-1 gives the full variable domain: DAMVIQNPRYQVTQFGKPVTLSCSQTLNHNVMYWYQQKSSQAPKLLFHYYDKDFNNEADTPDNFQSRRPNTSFCFLDIRSPGLGDTAMYLCATSLSSGTLAFFGQGTRLTVV.

This clonotype was counted between two and nine times. CDR3 region: CASNPGHSTDTQYF. CDR3 bases: TGTGCCAGCAATCCAGGACACAGCACAGATACGCAGTATTTT. The rearrangement joins TRBV2 to TRBJ2-3, with D maybe TRBD1 (5 bases). Trimming took 7 bases from V and 0 from J, leaving 11 bases between them. There are 14 residues in the CDR3. CDR1 SNHLY and CDR2 FYNNEI come from the germline V gene. The complete variable domain, with remaining parts taken from reference TRBV2 and TRBJ2-3, reads EPEVTQTPSHQVTQMGQEVILRCVPISNHLYFYWYRQILGQKVEFLVSFYNNEISEKSEIFDDQFSVERPDGSNFTLKIRSTKLEDSAMYFCASNPGHSTDTQYFGPGTRLTVL.

This clonotype was recorded at least ten times. CDR3 sequence (DNA): TGCAGCGTTGAGGCCGGGACCTTCTACGAGCAGTACTTC. It codes for CSVEAGTFYEQYF. The chain combines TRBV29-1 with TRBJ2-7; either TRBD1 or TRBD2 may supply D (5 bases each). V was shortened by 3 bases and J by 3 bases, with 12 bases between the two germline ends. Germline CDR1 SQVTM, CDR2 ANQGSEA. The CDR3 consists of 13 residues.

The J gene is TRBJ1-4, the V gene TRBV6-5, with D tentatively TRBD1 (6 bases). The V end lost 6 bases, the J end lost 5 bases, and 16 bases lay between the germline ends. The CDR3 has 15 amino acids. The germline V gene encodes CDR1 MNHEY and CDR2 SVGAGI. CDR3 loop: CASRGWTEYNEKLFF. CDR3 nucleotides: TGTGCCAGCAGGGGCTGGACAGAATACAATGAAAAACTGTTTTTT.

Many counts were recorded for this clonotype. This sequence joins TRBV20-1 and TRBJ1-2; tentatively, D is TRBD1 (5 bases). The CDR3 has 10 amino acids. The ends were cut back, 6 bases at V and 8 bases at J, with 10 bases in the middle. The germline V gene encodes CDR1 DFQATT and CDR2 SNEGSKA (reference sequence). CDR3 DNA sequence: TGCAGTGCCACAGGAGACGGCTACACCTTC. This translates into CSATGDGYTF.

This clonotype showed up just a few times. V usage is TRBV20-1 and J usage is TRBJ1-6, with D unclear. V dropped 0 bases and J dropped 7 bases, with 4 bases sitting between them. CDR3 size: 12 residues. Germline V gene lookup returns CDR1 DFQATT and CDR2 SNEGSKA (reference sequence). This chain's CDR3 is CSAREGNSPLHF. The CDR3 DNA sequence: TGCAGTGCTAGAGAGGGAAATTCACCCCTCCACTTT.

Concerning this clonotype itself: This may be a read error, as it is one base from a much larger clone. V and J are TRBV20-1 and TRBJ2-5, with D uncertain. The CDR3 consists of 13 residues. Between the trimmed V and J ends, which lost 1 base and 2 bases, there was a span of 8 bases. The germline gives CDR1 DFQATT, CDR2 SNEGSKA (reference sequence). CDR3 in DNA: TGCAGTGCTAGAGGGTCACAGCAAGAGACCCAGTACTTC. Its translation: CSARGSQQETQYF.

This rearrangement joins TRBV29-1 to TRBJ2-7, with 11 bases fitting TRBD1. The V gene's germline CDR1 is SQVTM and CDR2 ANQGSEA. V lost 7 bases and J lost 4; bases outside the gene matches: 6. This CDR3 is 13 amino acids long. The DNA for the CDR3 is TGCAGCGCTCGGACAGGGGGCAGGTACGAGCAGTACTTC. It is translated as CSARTGGRYEQYF.

This rearrangement joins TRBV2 to TRBJ1-1; D gene ambiguous. CDR3 size: 14 residues. Per germline, CDR1 SNHLY and CDR2 FYNNEI. V was trimmed by 7 bases and J by 2 bases, leaving 14 bases between them. CDR3 region: CASTAAAVNTEAFF. The CDR3 region has the DNA TGTGCCAGCACGGCCGCGGCCGTAAACACTGAAGCTTTCTTT.

Ten or more counts support this clonotype. The gene calls are TRBV29-1 and TRBJ2-2; the match to TRBD1 covers 9 bases. Trimming cost V 7 bases and J 7 bases; bases outside gene matches: 10. The CDR3 length is 14 residues. Germline CDR1 reads SQVTM; CDR2 reads ANQGSEA. The CDR3 loop is CSAASGQGNGELFF. The CDR3 bases are TGCAGCGCGGCCTCGGGACAGGGTAACGGGGAGCTGTTTTTT.

This chain connects TRBV11-2 to TRBJ1-2; no clear D. Germline V gene lookup returns CDR1 SGHAT and CDR2 FQNNGV. The CDR3 loop spans 16 amino acids. V gave up 1 base and J gave up 6 bases, with 18 bases separating them. The CDR3 region is CASSLVGWGTENGYTF. DNA of the CDR3: TGTGCCAGCAGCTTAGTTGGGTGGGGAACCGAGAATGGCTACACCTTC.

This clonotype was found many times. This rearrangement joins TRBV10-3 to TRBJ1-2; possibly TRBD1 for D (6 bases). The V end was cut by 2 bases, the J end by 6 bases, with 16 bases between. CDR3 length: 15 amino acids. Germline V gene lookup returns CDR1 ENHRY and CDR2 SYGVKD. The CDR3 nucleotides read TGTGCCATCAGTGAGGGGACATCAAATTACGATGGCTACACCTTC. Translated, it gives CAISEGTSNYDGYTF.

This clonotype was recorded at least ten times. The chain employs TRBV5-1 and TRBJ2-7, with D possibly matching TRBD2 (6 bases). V lost 0 bases to trimming and J lost 7 bases, with 14 bases between them. Germline values: CDR1 SGHRS, CDR2 YFSETQ. CDR3 length: 14 residues. The CDR3 loop reads CASSLGTRAGEQYF. The CDR3 DNA is TGCGCCAGCAGCTTGGGGACTCGGGCGGGGGAGCAGTACTTC.

The table lists this clonotype with many counts. The V and J genes are TRBV6-5 and TRBJ1-2, with 7 bases matching TRBD1. CDR3 length: 14 amino acids. The V segment lost 0 bases and the J segment 11 bases; nucleotides outside the gene matches: 9. Germline-derived CDR1 and CDR2 are MNHEY and SVGAGI. The CDR3 DNA reads as TGTGCCAGCAGTTACTCGAGACAGGGAGGTATATACACCTTC. This translates into CASSYSRQGGIYTF.

This clonotype was observed a few times. The rearrangement joins TRBV13 to TRBJ2-2; 9 bases fit TRBD2. Germline CDR1 is PRHDT and CDR2 is FYEKMQ (reference sequence). V lost 5 bases, J lost 2 bases, and 9 bases stayed unmatched. The length of the CDR3 is 17 residues. CDR3 bases: TGTGCCAGCAGCAAACGTCTAGCGGGAAAAAACACCGGGGAGCTGTTTTTT. It is translated as CASSKRLAGKNTGELFF.

This clonotype was seen more than once but under ten times. This chain joins TRBV12-3 or TRBV12-4 and TRBJ1-1, with D possibly matching TRBD1 (5 bases). The CDR3 spans 16 residues. The V end was cut by 3 bases, the J end by 1 base, with 15 bases between. CDR3 in amino acids: CASSFGAAWWNTEAFF. CDR3 nucleotide sequence: TGTGCCAGCAGTTTTGGGGCTGCTTGGTGGAACACTGAAGCTTTCTTT.

The V gene is TRBV11-1, the J gene TRBJ2-7, with unresolved D. Germline CDR1 reads SGHAT; CDR2 reads FQDESV (reference sequence). Trimming took off 1 base at V and 0 bases at J, with 7 bases between the two ends. The CDR3 spans 14 residues. CDR3 region: CASSLGKYSYEQYF. The CDR3 DNA sequence: TGTGCCAGCAGCTTAGGAAAGTACTCCTACGAGCAGTACTTC.

Points on this clonotype: The junction does not match germline at one end; this may be a read error. The gene calls are TRBV5-1 and TRBJ2-2, with TRBD2 matching 12 bases. This CDR3 spans 16 amino acids. Germline V gene data show CDR1 as SGHRS and CDR2 as YFSETQ. CDR3 region: CASSSMTSGSTGELFF. In nucleotides, the CDR3 is TGTGCCAGCAGCTCGATGACTAGCGGGAGCACCGGGGAGCTGTTTTTT. Full variable domain (outside the CDR3, taken from reference TRBV5-1 and TRBJ2-2): KAGVTQTPRYLIKTRGQQVTLSCSPISGHRSVSWYQQTPGQGLQFLFEYFSETQRNKGNFPGRFSGRQFSNSRSEMNVSTLELGDSALYLCASSSMTSGSTGELFFGEGSRLTVL.

This clonotype was picked up a small number of times. The J gene is TRBJ2-2, the V gene TRBV14; TRBD1 might be the D (6 bases). Germline V gives CDR1 SGHDN, CDR2 FVKESK. The CDR3 is 17 amino acids. V lost 4 bases, J lost 6 bases, and 21 bases lay in between. The CDR3 bases are TGTGCCAGCAGCCGAGGGGGACAAGGGTCGAGAGCCGGGGAGCTGTTTTTT. It yields the protein CASSRGGQGSRAGELFF.

This clonotype was picked up many times. The chain is built from TRBV7-3 and TRBJ1-2; 7 nucleotides line up with TRBD1. The CDR3 totals 18 residues. V lost 4 bases and J lost 0; bases outside the gene matches: 14. In germline, CDR1 is SGHTA, CDR2 FQGTGA. In DNA, the CDR3 is TGTGCCAGCAGCTCGTCTTTTAACTCAGGGGGAGCTAACTATGGCTACACCTTC. Amino acids: CASSSSFNSGGANYGYTF.

This clonotype has a handful of counts. A read error may account for a junction end that differs from germline. The chain is built from TRBV4-1 and TRBJ2-2; D is possibly TRBD2 (5 bases). Germline V gives CDR1 MGHRA, CDR2 YSYEKL. The CDR3 is 15 residues long. The CDR3 DNA follows: TGCGCCAGCAGCCAAGAAGGCAGCAAAACCGGGGAGCTGCTTTTT. This sequence encodes CASSQEGSKTGELLF.

This clonotype has a count of ten or more. The chain has TRBV19 and TRBJ1-1; TRBD1 agrees at 7 bases. This CDR3 has 14 residues. V shed 7 bases, J shed 1 base, and the junction held 6 bases outside the gene matches. Germline V gene lookup returns CDR1 LNHDA and CDR2 SQIVND (reference sequence). The CDR3 DNA sequence: TGTGCCAGTACAGAACAGGGGTGGAACACTGAAGCTTTCTTT. As protein: CASTEQGWNTEAFF.

This clonotype turned up a few times. V is TRBV2 and J is TRBJ2-3; 9 bases align to TRBD1. The J segment lost 5 bases and the V segment lost 4 bases, leaving 4 bases of the junction unmatched. The germline CDR1 and CDR2 sequences are SNHLY and FYNNEI. This CDR3 has 14 amino acids. This CDR3 reads CASSGTGAIDTQYF. CDR3 sequence (DNA): TGTGCCAGCAGTGGGACAGGGGCCATAGATACGCAGTATTTT.

About this clonotype: The junction and the germline gene differ at one end; a read error may be behind it. The chain joins TRBV10-3 to TRBJ1-6, with TRBD1 matching 9 bases. Germline loops: CDR1 ENHRY, CDR2 SYGVKD. This CDR3 is 16 amino acids long. The CDR3 region is CASSYGTGIYNSPLHF. DNA of the CDR3: TGTGCCAGCAGTTACGGGACAGGGATCTATAATTCACCCCTCCACTTT.

This clonotype was recorded a few times. V usage is TRBV9 and J usage is TRBJ1-4; 7 bases map to TRBD1. V dropped 3 bases and J dropped 5; count of bases not matched to a gene: 7. Germline V gene lookup returns CDR1 SGDLS and CDR2 YYNGEE. This CDR3 spans 15 amino acids. CDR3 sequence: CASSAPGQQNEKLFF. The CDR3 coding sequence is TGTGCCAGCAGCGCCCCGGGACAGCAAAATGAAAAACTGTTTTTT.

This clonotype appeared once. This may stem from a read error, because a much larger clone lies one nucleotide away. The chain joins TRBV5-1 to TRBJ1-4; TRBD1 aligns across 8 bases. The CDR3 loop spans 14 amino acids. CDR1 and CDR2 (germline): SGHRS, YFSETQ. CDR3 bases: TGCGCCAGCGGTACGGGACAGGATAATGAAAAACTGTCTTTT. It yields the protein CASGTGQDNEKLSF.